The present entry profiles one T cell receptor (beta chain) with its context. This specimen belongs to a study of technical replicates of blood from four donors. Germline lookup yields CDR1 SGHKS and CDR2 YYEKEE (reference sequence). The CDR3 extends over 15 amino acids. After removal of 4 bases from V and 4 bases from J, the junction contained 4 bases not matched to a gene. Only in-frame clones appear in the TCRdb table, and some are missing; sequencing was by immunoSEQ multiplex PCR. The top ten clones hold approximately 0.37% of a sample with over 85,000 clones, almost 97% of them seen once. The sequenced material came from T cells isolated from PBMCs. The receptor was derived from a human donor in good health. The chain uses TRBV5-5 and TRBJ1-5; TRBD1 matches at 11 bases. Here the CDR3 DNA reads TGTGCCAGCAGCCTGGGACAGGGGGTTAATCAGCCCCAGCATTTT. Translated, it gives CASSLGQGVNQPQHF.